The next 10 T cell receptor beta chains were all read from a single sample in a study of Tregs in tolerant kidney transplant recipients. The repertoire was sequenced with immunoSEQ multiplex PCR; TCRdb's copy has only in-frame clones and lacks some. The sample's table shows about 48,000 clones. Sequenced material: CD4+ T cells from blood, taken before the transplant. The receptors were gathered from a human donor who received a combined kidney and bone marrow transplant.

A word on this clone: Sequencing ends 3 residues short of the CDR3 end; the germline J gene provides the rest. The chain has TRBV5-1 and TRBJ2-7; 8 bases align to TRBD1. V was pared by 2 bases and J by 5 bases, with 9 bases of the junction left unmatched. This CDR3 spans 15 amino acids. The V gene's germline CDR1 is SGHRS and CDR2 YFSETQ. The part of the CDR3 DNA that was read is TGCGCCAGCAGCTTTGTGACAGGGGTAGGCAACGAG. It specifies CASSFVTGVGNE. The complete CDR3 reads CASSFVTGVGNEQYF.

Note on this clone: The read gets to within 3 residues of the CDR3 end, and the germline J gene fills in the rest. The genes are TRBV12-3 or TRBV12-4 and TRBJ1-1; D perhaps matches TRBD1 (6 bases). Trimming cost V 5 bases and J 4 bases, with 11 bases left between them. This CDR3 has 13 amino acids. The CDR3 bases that were read are TGTGCCAGCAGTCCCCAGGGGTTCACTGAA. This gives the protein CASSPQGFTE. The complete CDR3 sequence is CASSPQGFTEAFF.

About this clone: The read halts 3 residues ahead of the CDR3 end, with the missing end drawn from the germline J gene. This chain connects TRBV19 to TRBJ2-1; no definite D call. The length of the CDR3 is 15 residues. V gave up 5 bases and J gave up 4 bases, with 15 bases separating them. Per germline, CDR1 LNHDA and CDR2 SQIVND (reference sequence). CDR3 amino acids: CASSSYFPPYNEQFF. The sequenced part of the CDR3 DNA is TGTGCCAGTAGTTCTTACTTCCCCCCGTACAATGAG.

Points on this clone: The observed sequence ends 3 residues before the CDR3 terminus, with the missing tail filled in from the germline J gene. The rearrangement links TRBV20-1 to TRBJ2-3; 9 bases align to TRBD1. The CDR3 sequence is 14 residues long. Per the germline V gene, CDR1 is DFQATT and CDR2 is SNEGSKA (reference sequence). The ends lost 7 bases at V and 0 bases at J; junction bases unmatched: 5. The sequenced CDR3 bases are TGCAGTGTGGGACAGGGCGCTAGCACAGATACG. It translates to CSVGQGASTDT. The complete CDR3 protein is CSVGQGASTDTQYF.

As for this clone: The CDR3 is cut off 3 residues early in the read; its end comes from the germline J gene. The chain uses TRBV18 and TRBJ1-1; tentative D call: TRBD1 (6 bases). From germline, CDR1 is KGHSH and CDR2 LQKENI. V lost 4 bases, J lost 2 bases, and 8 bases lay in between. This CDR3 is built from 13 residues. The sequenced CDR3 bases are TGTGCCAGCTCACAACAGGGCAACACTGAA. As protein: CASSQQGNTE. The CDR3 reads in full as CASSQQGNTEAFF.

On this clone: Read sequence stops 3 residues before the CDR3 end, and the germline J gene provides the missing end. The chain couples TRBV7-9 to TRBJ2-7, with 8 nucleotides matching TRBD2. From germline, CDR1 is SEHNR and CDR2 FQNEAQ (reference sequence). The CDR3 is 15 amino acids. Unmatched junction bases numbered 9, after V lost 6 bases and J lost 2 bases. CDR3 bases read: TGTGCCAGCAGTCTTACTAGCGGCGCCCCCTACGAG. It encodes CASSLTSGAPYE. The entire CDR3 protein reads CASSLTSGAPYEQYF.

Points on this clone: The read stops 3 residues short of the end of the CDR3; the missing end is completed from the germline J gene. The chain joins TRBV18 to TRBJ1-5; D might be TRBD1 (5 bases). Trimming left V 6 bases short and J 2 bases short, with 11 bases between. There are 14 residues in the CDR3. CDR1 KGHSH and CDR2 LQKENI come from the germline V gene. CDR3 bases read: TGTGCCAGCTCGGGTGACAGACGCAATCAGCCC. Its translation: CASSGDRRNQP. In full, the CDR3 reads CASSGDRRNQPQHF.

As concerns this clone: The read halts 3 residues ahead of the CDR3 end, with the missing end drawn from the germline J gene. The J gene is TRBJ1-2, the V gene TRBV11-2, with D possibly matching TRBD1 (5 bases). Trimming took off 4 bases at V and 5 bases at J, with 14 bases between the two ends. The CDR3 runs 14 residues. CDR1 and CDR2 from the germline V gene are SGHAT and FQNNGV. This CDR3 is CASSYGRQQYGYTF. CDR3 DNA (partial): TGTGCCAGCAGCTATGGGAGACAGCAGTATGGC.

Notes on this clone: The CDR3 end falls 3 residues outside the read, so it is completed with the germline J gene. The chain carries TRBV30 and TRBJ2-1; possibly TRBD1 for D (6 bases). V was pared by 0 bases and J by 5 bases, with 11 bases between. The CDR3 loop spans 14 amino acids. Germline CDR1 GTSNPN, CDR2 SVGIG (reference sequence). The sequenced CDR3 bases are TGTGCCTGGAGTGTTGCGGCAGGGGACAATGAG. It codes for CAWSVAAGDNE. The complete CDR3 reads CAWSVAAGDNEQFF.

Note on this clone: The CDR3 end is not reached by the read, which stops 3 residues before it; the germline J gene fills it in. The genes are TRBV20-1 and TRBJ2-7; 7 bases fit TRBD1. After removal of 5 bases from V and 0 bases from J, the junction contained 7 bases not matched to a gene. The CDR3 has 14 amino acids. CDR1 and CDR2 (germline): DFQATT, SNEGSKA (reference sequence). This CDR3 reads CSARRDSSSYEQYF. Incomplete CDR3 DNA: TGCAGTGCTCGAAGGGACAGTAGCTCCTACGAG.